These T cell receptor beta chains were read from a single sample in a study of radiation and T cells in renal cell carcinoma. Here immunoSEQ multiplex PCR was the method, and the copy in TCRdb shows in-frame clones only, minus some. The sample records 100,000 to 150,000 clones, around 80% being singletons. Specimen: blood, collected from a patient whose treatment included radiotherapy and nephrectomy. Source of these receptors: a man aged 50 or older with renal cell carcinoma. Both conserved end residues are part of each CDR3. Fields, in order: clone size, J gene, D gene, V gene, CDR3 DNA, CDR3 protein. The D gene is left open where the match is weak. The listing skips clone size in some rows; elsewhere it reads once, few, many or a size class.

size: -
J: TRBJ1-5
D: TRBD1
V: TRBV5-8
DNA: TGTGCCAGCAGCTCGACAGGGAACAATCAGCCCCAGCATTTT
CDR3: CASSSTGNNQPQHF

size: -
J: TRBJ2-5
D: TRBD2
V: TRBV5-1
DNA: TGCGCCAGCAGCTGGGGACTAGCGGGCCTTCAAGAGACCCAGTACTTC
CDR3: CASSWGLAGLQETQYF

size: -
J: TRBJ1-4
D: TRBD1
V: TRBV5-1
DNA: TGCGCCAGCAGGCCTGGGACAGGAGTAGAAAAACTGTTTTTT
CDR3: CASRPGTGVEKLFF

size: -
J: TRBJ2-1
D: -
V: TRBV30
DNA: TGTGCCTGGAGTGTCGGGCCCCCGCTCCCTAATGAGCAGTTCTTC
CDR3: CAWSVGPPLPNEQFF

size: -
J: TRBJ1-1
D: TRBD1
V: TRBV11-2
DNA: TGTGCCAGCAGCCCCGAAGACCGGAGGACAGGGGGGGTGAACACTGAAGCTTTCTTT
CDR3: CASSPEDRRTGGVNTEAFF

size: -
J: TRBJ1-1
D: -
V: TRBV19
DNA: TGTGCCAGTAGTATGTCACAGATCGGGGCTTTCTTT
CDR3: CASSMSQIGAFF

size: -
J: TRBJ1-1
D: -
V: TRBV5-1
DNA: TGCGCCAGCAGCTTGGACGTGGGGGCGGTGAACACTGAAGCTTTCTTT
CDR3: CASSLDVGAVNTEAFF

size: once
J: TRBJ2-3
D: -
V: TRBV4-3
DNA: TGCGCCAGCAGCCAACGGGGAATAGGGGCAGATACGCAGTATTTT
CDR3: CASSQRGIGADTQYF

size: -
J: TRBJ1-1
D: -
V: TRBV28
DNA: TGTGCCAGCAGGTCGGGCCTGAACACTGAAGCTTTCTTT
CDR3: CASRSGLNTEAFF

size: few
J: TRBJ1-4
D: -
V: TRBV27
DNA: TGTGCCAGAGGCTTCACAACTAATGAAAAACTGTTTTTT
CDR3: CARGFTTNEKLFF

size: -
J: TRBJ2-3
D: -
V: TRBV9
DNA: TGTGCCAGCAGCACAGCAGATACGCAGTATTTT
CDR3: CASSTADTQYF

size: -
J: TRBJ1-6
D: -
V: TRBV21-1
DNA: TGTGCCAGCATAAGGGGACCCAATTCACCCCTCCACTTT
CDR3: CASIRGPNSPLHF

size: many
J: TRBJ1-5
D: -
V: TRBV4-2
DNA: TGTGCCAGCAGCCAAGCCGGTCAGGGGAAGCCCCAGCATTTT
CDR3: CASSQAGQGKPQHF

size: once
J: TRBJ1-2
D: -
V: TRBV6-5
DNA: TGTGCCAGCAGTTGGGGGTATGGCTACACCTTC
CDR3: CASSWGYGYTF

size: -
J: TRBJ2-7
D: TRBD2
V: TRBV30
DNA: TGTGCCTGGAGTCCCCTAGCGGGGAGCCACTACGAGCAGTACTTC
CDR3: CAWSPLAGSHYEQYF

size: -
J: TRBJ2-3
D: -
V: TRBV5-1
DNA: TGCGCCAGCAGAAGGGGGGACAGTAGCACAGATACGCAGTATTTT
CDR3: CASRRGDSSTDTQYF

size: once
J: TRBJ1-3
D: -
V: TRBV7-9
DNA: TGTGCCAGCAGCTTAAGGAACTCTGGAAACACCATATATTTT
CDR3: CASSLRNSGNTIYF

size: -
J: TRBJ2-1
D: -
V: TRBV5-1
DNA: TGCGCCAGCAGCTTGGCCGAGGGGGGCGGTTCAAATGAGCAGTTCTTC
CDR3: CASSLAEGGGSNEQFF

size: -
J: TRBJ2-3
D: -
V: TRBV7-2
DNA: TGTGCCAGCAGCTTCTACGGGAGAGGCACAGATACGCAGTATTTT
CDR3: CASSFYGRGTDTQYF

size: -
J: TRBJ1-4
D: TRBD1
V: TRBV5-1
DNA: TGCGCCAGCAGCTGGCAGGGGGCCTTTAATGAAAAACTGTTTTTT
CDR3: CASSWQGAFNEKLFF

size: -
J: TRBJ1-4
D: TRBD1
V: TRBV29-1
DNA: TGCAGCGCCATTGGACAGGGTCGGGAAAAACTGTTTTTT
CDR3: CSAIGQGREKLFF

size: -
J: TRBJ2-7
D: TRBD1
V: TRBV19
DNA: TGTGCCAGTAGTATTCAGGGGGCGCGCCGGGAGCAGTACTTC
CDR3: CASSIQGARREQYF

size: -
J: TRBJ2-3
D: TRBD1
V: TRBV27
DNA: TGTGCCAGCAGCCCGGACAGGGGTTGGCGCACAGATACGCAGTATTTT
CDR3: CASSPDRGWRTDTQYF

size: once
J: TRBJ2-2
D: -
V: TRBV5-6
DNA: TGTGCCAGCAGCTTGCGGACACCCCGGGAGCTGTTTTTT
CDR3: CASSLRTPRELFF

size: -
J: TRBJ1-4
D: -
V: TRBV7-9
DNA: TGTGCCAGCAGCCCCCGTCCGGGCCTTAATGAAAAACTGTTTTTT
CDR3: CASSPRPGLNEKLFF

size: -
J: TRBJ1-2
D: TRBD1
V: TRBV4-3
DNA: TGCGCCAGCAGCCACAGCGAACCGACAGGGATCAATGGCTACACCTTC
CDR3: CASSHSEPTGINGYTF

size: -
J: TRBJ2-3
D: TRBD2
V: TRBV27
DNA: TGTGCCAGCAGTGGGACTAGCGGAAACACAGATACGCAGTATTTT
CDR3: CASSGTSGNTDTQYF

size: -
J: TRBJ2-7
D: -
V: TRBV7-2
DNA: TGTGCCAGCAGCGCGGGCCTGACTAGGGCCCACGAGCAGTACTTC
CDR3: CASSAGLTRAHEQYF

size: many
J: TRBJ1-6
D: -
V: TRBV2
DNA: TGTGCCAGCAGTGTTCGGGACACAAGGTCTAATTCACCCCTCCACTTT
CDR3: CASSVRDTRSNSPLHF

size: -
J: TRBJ2-7
D: -
V: TRBV7-9
DNA: TGTGCCAGCAGCATAGCCGGGACCACCGGAGAGCAGTACTTC
CDR3: CASSIAGTTGEQYF

size: -
J: TRBJ1-6
D: -
V: TRBV30
DNA: TGTGCCTGGCGCAGGTCCAGCTCCTATAATTCACCCCTCCACTTT
CDR3: CAWRRSSSYNSPLHF